The 21 T cell receptor beta chains given below trace back to one sample, sequenced in a study of brain T cells in children with intractable seizures. Clones were read by immunoSEQ multiplex PCR, and TCRdb kept only the in-frame ones, dropping some. The profile shows about 64,000 clones, roughly 95% of them singletons. The sequenced sample was peripheral blood, obtained at surgery. The source of these receptors is a boy under two years old with focal cortical dysplasia and intractable seizures.

This chain uses TRBV4-2 with TRBJ2-3; 11 bases fit TRBD2. The CDR3 has 14 amino acids. Trimming cost V 8 bases and J 4 bases; bases outside gene matches: 5. CDR1 and CDR2 from the germline V gene are LGHNA and YNFKEQ. Written as DNA, the CDR3 is TGTGCCAGCGGAACTAGCGGGGGCGCAGATACGCAGTATTTT. Its translation is CASGTSGGADTQYF.

The chain has TRBV6-5 and TRBJ1-1; 8 bases are a match to TRBD1. V shed 2 bases, J shed 7 bases, and the junction held 12 bases outside the gene matches. Germline V gene sequence: CDR1 MNHEY, CDR2 SVGAGI. The CDR3 is made up of 16 amino acids. The CDR3 DNA reads as TGTGCCAGCAGTTACCTACCTTCCAACAGGGGGAATGAAGCTTTCTTT. Its protein product is CASSYLPSNRGNEAFF.

J is TRBJ2-7 and V is TRBV11-2, with a possible D match to TRBD1 (6 bases). The germline gives CDR1 SGHAT, CDR2 FQNNGV. There are 16 residues in the CDR3. The V gene lost 5 bases and the J gene lost 7 bases, with 24 bases spanning the gap. The chain's CDR3 is CASSHGQPVSFIEQYF. CDR3 bases: TGTGCCAGCAGCCACGGACAGCCAGTAAGTTTCATAGAGCAGTACTTC.

The chain couples TRBV7-2 to TRBJ2-1, with D hard to call. This CDR3 is built from 12 residues. CDR1 is SGHTA and CDR2 is FQGNSA in the germline V gene. Trimming removed 5 bases at V and 4 bases at J, with 6 bases between. CDR3 sequence (DNA): TGTGCCAGCAGCGCTAATTACAATGAGCAGTTCTTC. Its protein product is CASSANYNEQFF. Full variable domain (outside the CDR3, taken from reference TRBV7-2 and TRBJ2-1): GAGVSQSPSNKVTEKGKDVELRCDPISGHTALYWYRQSLGQGLEFLIYFQGNSAPDKSGLPSDRFSAERTGGSVSTLTIQRTQQEDSAVYLCASSANYNEQFFGPGTRLTVL.

The rearrangement uses TRBV5-1 and TRBJ2-1; 13 bases map to TRBD2. The CDR3 extends over 15 amino acids. Trimming took 4 bases from V and 7 from J; bases not matched to a gene: 5. Germline CDR1 is SGHRS and CDR2 is YFSETQ. DNA of the CDR3: TGCGCCAGCAGCGGCGGACTAGCGGGAGTGAATGAGCAGTTCTTC. Its translation: CASSGGLAGVNEQFF.

The chain combines TRBV19 with TRBJ2-2; 14 bases agree with TRBD2. Looked up from germline, CDR1 is LNHDA and CDR2 is SQIVND (reference sequence). The CDR3 spans 18 residues. The junction had 4 bases not matched to a gene; V was cut back by 4 bases and J by 0 bases. The CDR3 region is CASSTGTSGGANTGELFF. The CDR3 DNA reads TGTGCCAGTAGTACAGGGACTAGCGGGGGTGCGAACACCGGGGAGCTGTTTTTT.

V usage is TRBV27 and J usage is TRBJ2-2; D not resolved. V gave up 4 bases and J gave up 3 bases, with 9 bases separating them. This CDR3 is built from 14 residues. CDR1 and CDR2 (germline): MNHEY, SMNVEV (reference sequence). CDR3 region: CASSWSGYTGELFF. The CDR3 DNA follows: TGTGCCAGCAGTTGGAGTGGATACACCGGGGAGCTGTTTTTT.

This sequence joins TRBV10-3 and TRBJ1-2; a possible D gene is TRBD1 (6 bases). The germline V and J ends were trimmed by 4 bases and 4 bases, with 16 bases remaining between them. This CDR3 is 15 amino acids long. Germline CDR1 is ENHRY and CDR2 is SYGVKD. CDR3 region: CAISATVGQTYGYTF. The CDR3 nucleotides read TGTGCCATCAGTGCAACAGTTGGACAGACCTATGGCTACACCTTC.

This clone was seen a single time. V is TRBV9 and J is TRBJ2-1, with D unclear. Trimming removed 0 bases at V and 1 base at J, with 14 bases between. CDR1 SGDLS and CDR2 YYNGEE come from the germline V gene. This CDR3 region has 17 residues. Here the CDR3 reads CASSVEKQYLSYNEQFF. The CDR3 nucleotides are TGTGCCAGCAGCGTAGAGAAACAGTACCTTTCCTACAATGAGCAGTTCTTC.

The chain recombines TRBV12-5 with TRBJ1-3; 8 bases match TRBD1. V shed 5 bases and J 3 bases; nucleotides not matched to a gene: 0. The CDR3 has 13 residues. Germline V gene sequence: CDR1 LGHNT, CDR2 FRNRAP. DNA for the CDR3: TGTGCTAGTGGTGACAGGGGTGGAAACACCATATATTTT. Encoded protein: CASGDRGGNTIYF.

This chain links TRBV7-9 with TRBJ2-3; no clear D. The CDR3 has 13 amino acids. Germline assignment: CDR1 SEHNR and CDR2 FQNEAQ (reference sequence). Trimming removed 5 bases from V and 2 bases from J, with 8 bases in between. The CDR3 here is CASSPSTTDTQYF. The CDR3 DNA reads as TGTGCCAGCAGCCCCTCGACCACAGATACGCAGTATTTT.

On this clone: This CDR3 is also generated by other DNA sequences in the sample. The chain employs TRBV10-1 and TRBJ2-7; TRBD1 might be the D (6 bases). This CDR3 spans 15 amino acids. Germline lookup yields CDR1 WNHNN and CDR2 SYGVQD (reference sequence). V shed 0 bases and J shed 2 bases, with 11 bases lying between them. The CDR3 bases are TGCGCCAGCAGTGAGTCGAACAGGGTCCCCTACGAGCAGTACTTC. This encodes CASSESNRVPYEQYF.

The chain employs TRBV25-1 and TRBJ2-4; D possibly corresponds to TRBD2 (6 bases). Trimming left V 1 base short and J 3 bases short, with 13 bases between. Germline V gene data show CDR1 as MGHDK and CDR2 as SYGVNS. The CDR3 extends over 16 amino acids. In DNA, the CDR3 is TGTGCCAGCAGTGAATCGGCGGGGTTAGGCAAAAACATTCAGTACTTC. It specifies CASSESAGLGKNIQYF.

This chain links TRBV2 with TRBJ1-6; D perhaps matches TRBD1 (5 bases). Trimming took off 8 bases at V and 7 bases at J, with 18 bases between the two ends. This CDR3 has 15 amino acids. Germline V gene data show CDR1 as SNHLY and CDR2 as FYNNEI. CDR3 loop: CASCVEGTVNSPLHF. The CDR3 DNA sequence: TGTGCCAGCTGCGTAGAGGGGACGGTGAATTCACCCCTCCACTTT.

The rearrangement uses TRBV14 and TRBJ2-7, with 10 bases that match TRBD1. This CDR3 spans 13 amino acids. The J segment lost 3 bases and the V segment lost 6 bases, leaving 2 bases of the junction unmatched. CDR1 SGHDN and CDR2 FVKESK come from the germline V gene. The CDR3 loop is CASRRTGGYEQYF. CDR3 nucleotides: TGTGCCAGCAGGAGGACAGGGGGCTACGAGCAGTACTTC. Using reference TRBV14 and TRBJ2-7 for the parts outside the CDR3, the full variable domain is EAGVTQFPSHSVIEKGQTVTLRCDPISGHDNLYWYRRVMGKEIKFLLHFVKESKQDESGMPNNRFLAERTGGTYSTLKVQPAELEDSGVYFCASRRTGGYEQYFGPGTRLTVT.

The CDR3 DNA reads as TGTGCCAGCAGCTTAGGACCCATATCCTCTGGGGCCAACGTCCTGACTTTC. Translation: CASSLGPISSGANVLTF. The V and J genes are TRBV7-3 and TRBJ2-6, with D unclear. Germline lookup yields CDR1 SGHTA and CDR2 FQGTGA. V lost 2 bases, J lost 0 bases, and 11 bases lay in between. The length of the CDR3 is 17 residues.

J is TRBJ2-7 and V is TRBV28, with 8 bases matching TRBD1. Losses at the gene ends were 2 bases for V and 6 bases for J; bases not matched to a gene: 15. This CDR3 is built from 17 residues. Germline CDR1 reads MDHEN; CDR2 reads SYDVKM. The CDR3 DNA follows: TGTGCCAGCAGTTTAGGGCTCTCGGGACAGGAAGCCGGCGAGCAGTACTTC. As protein: CASSLGLSGQEAGEQYF.

In this sample, this clone turned up a few times. V gene TRBV2 combines with J gene TRBJ2-7; D gene unclear. The CDR3 sequence is 12 residues long. Germline assignment: CDR1 SNHLY and CDR2 FYNNEI. The V end was cut by 5 bases, the J end by 2 bases, with 7 bases between. The CDR3 is CASSSGPYEQYF. CDR3 DNA sequence: TGTGCCAGCAGTTCCGGCCCCTACGAGCAGTACTTC.

The chain carries TRBV5-1 and TRBJ1-1, with D possibly TRBD1 on 6 matching bases. Trimming removed 0 bases from V and 5 bases from J, with 8 bases in between. Germline V gives CDR1 SGHRS, CDR2 YFSETQ. This CDR3 region has 13 residues. This CDR3 reads CASSLEGGTEAFF. The CDR3 DNA sequence: TGCGCCAGCAGCTTGGAGGGGGGAACTGAAGCTTTCTTT.

This clone has a single count. The rearrangement links TRBV19 to TRBJ2-7; D call uncertain. Germline V gives CDR1 LNHDA, CDR2 SQIVND (reference sequence). The ends were cut back, 4 bases at V and 3 bases at J, with 13 bases in the middle. This CDR3 is 14 amino acids long. The chain's CDR3 is CASSSFPGGYEQYF. DNA for the CDR3: TGTGCCAGTAGTAGTTTCCCTGGTGGCTACGAGCAGTACTTC.

As DNA, the CDR3 is TGTGCCAGCAAGGTGGGGAGGGAGACCCAGTACTTC. It encodes CASKVGRETQYF. This chain links TRBV28 with TRBJ2-5; weak D call: TRBD2 (6 bases). CDR3 length: 12 residues. Germline V gives CDR1 MDHEN, CDR2 SYDVKM. The V end lost 7 bases, the J end lost 5 bases, and 11 bases lay between the germline ends.